This T cell receptor beta chain was sequenced during a study of T cell changes during pregnancy in multiple sclerosis. The CDR3 has 13 residues. The germline CDR1 and CDR2 sequences are SNHLY and FYNNEI. V lost 4 bases, J lost 5 bases, and 12 bases lay in between. Only in-frame clones appear in the TCRdb table, and some are missing; sequencing was by immunoSEQ multiplex PCR. Of tens of thousands of clones listed, approximately 92% are singletons. The chain carries TRBV2 and TRBJ2-7, with D possibly TRBD1 on 6 matching bases. This receptor was obtained from a female donor with multiple sclerosis, enrolled in a pregnancy study. The sample was CD8+ T cells from peripheral blood mononuclear cells, taken before pregnancy. CDR3 nucleotides: TGTGCCAGCAGTGTTTACAGGGAAAACGAGCAGTACTTC. It encodes CASSVYRENEQYF.